Each of the 27 T cell receptor beta chains below was sequenced from the same sample in a study of T cell responses to AZD1222 COVID-19 vaccine listed by TCRdb under 2021. Library preparation employed the immunoSEQ multiplex PCR assay. What TCRdb holds here is the immuneACCESS table cut down to in-frame rearrangements. Part of the clones is not present; checked against another copy, under half of the missing clones reflect an unresolved V gene, and the others are unexplained. In all, the sample holds under 150,000 clones, and 80% to 95% of those were seen once. Of the sample, approximately 5.4% falls within the top ten clones. In the paper's terms, the time point label means: baseline before first vaccination. The sample was peripheral blood, taken on day 0 of AZD1222 vaccination. The receptor source for this set is an adult in good health.

Worth noting for this clone: Its ends do not fully match the called genes, so a read error is possible. The chain carries TRBV7-7 and TRBJ2-3; D possibly uses TRBD1 or TRBD2 (5 bases each). The CDR3 covers 15 residues. Looked up from germline, CDR1 is SSHAT and CDR2 is FNYEAQ (reference sequence). Here the CDR3 DNA reads TGTGCTAGCAGCCCTCGTGGGGGTCGGACAGATACGCAGTATTTT. This sequence encodes CASSPRGGRTDTQYF.

The gene calls are TRBV7-2 and TRBJ2-3; tentative D call: TRBD1 (6 bases). Germline V gives CDR1 SGHTA, CDR2 FQGNSA. Trimming took off 4 bases at V and 3 bases at J, with 11 bases between the two ends. CDR3 length equals 14 residues. CDR3 nucleotides: TGTGCCAGCAGCTACACAGGGCTTACAGATACGCAGTATTTT. Amino acids: CASSYTGLTDTQYF.

The chain recombines TRBV27 with TRBJ1-6; perhaps TRBD1 as D (5 bases). Germline V CDR1 and CDR2: MNHEY, SMNVEV (reference sequence). V lost 2 bases, J lost 12 bases, and 11 bases lay in between. CDR3 size: 13 residues. The CDR3 protein is CASSLDTGLPLHF. The CDR3 nucleotides read TGTGCCAGCAGTTTAGATACAGGCTTACCCCTCCACTTT.

The rearrangement links TRBV27 to TRBJ1-6; unclear D gene. Trimming took off 4 bases at V and 6 bases at J, with 10 bases between the two ends. The CDR3 totals 14 residues. CDR1 and CDR2 (germline): MNHEY, SMNVEV (reference sequence). The CDR3 spells CASSSSVSNSPLHF. The CDR3, as DNA: TGTGCCAGCAGTTCCTCGGTTTCTAATTCACCCCTCCACTTT.

The chain recombines TRBV27 with TRBJ2-1, with 7 bases fitting TRBD2. The CDR3 loop spans 18 amino acids. After removal of 2 bases from V and 6 bases from J, the junction contained 16 bases not matched to a gene. Germline V gives CDR1 MNHEY, CDR2 SMNVEV (reference sequence). The CDR3 sequence is CASSLNGPGVRGSNEQFF. DNA of the CDR3: TGTGCCAGCAGTTTAAATGGGCCGGGGGTGCGGGGGAGCAATGAGCAGTTCTTC.

The genes are TRBV15 and TRBJ2-1; D is perhaps TRBD2 (6 bases). The CDR3 loop spans 13 amino acids. Germline loops: CDR1 LNHNV, CDR2 YYDKDF (reference sequence). V gave up 4 bases and J gave up 9 bases, with 13 bases separating them. DNA for the CDR3: TGTGCCACCAGCACACGACTAGTTCCTGAGCAGTTCTTC. Encoded protein: CATSTRLVPEQFF.

J is TRBJ2-7 and V is TRBV19, with 9 bases lining up with TRBD1. Germline values: CDR1 LNHDA, CDR2 SQIVND (reference sequence). Losses at the gene ends were 4 bases for V and 5 bases for J; bases not matched to a gene: 6. The CDR3 consists of 14 residues. The CDR3 protein is CASSTVRDRDEQYF. In nucleotides, the CDR3 is TGTGCCAGTAGTACCGTCCGGGACAGGGACGAGCAGTACTTC. Full variable domain (outside the CDR3, taken from reference TRBV19 and TRBJ2-7): DGGITQSPKYLFRKEGQNVTLSCEQNLNHDAMYWYRQDPGQGLRLIYYSQIVNDFQKGDIAEGYSVSREKKESFPLTVTSAQKNPTAFYLCASSTVRDRDEQYFGPGTRLTVT.

V gene TRBV19 combines with J gene TRBJ2-7; 9 bases are shared with TRBD1. J gave up 2 bases and V 6 bases, and 8 bases lay outside the gene matches. CDR1 and CDR2 from the germline V gene are LNHDA and SQIVND (reference sequence). The CDR3 contains 15 residues. The DNA of the CDR3 is TGTGCCAGTAGACCGGGACAGGGTCGAACCTACGAGCAGTACTTC. Its translation: CASRPGQGRTYEQYF. Complete variable domain (other parts from reference TRBV19 and TRBJ2-7): DGGITQSPKYLFRKEGQNVTLSCEQNLNHDAMYWYRQDPGQGLRLIYYSQIVNDFQKGDIAEGYSVSREKKESFPLTVTSAQKNPTAFYLCASRPGQGRTYEQYFGPGTRLTVT.

The V call is TRBV19, the J call TRBJ2-3; 12 positions match TRBD2. V lost 7 bases and J lost 0; bases outside the gene matches: 11. The CDR3 loop spans 18 amino acids. CDR1 is LNHDA, CDR2 SQIVND, per germline (reference sequence). CDR3 residues: CASTMPSGRGESTDTQYF. The CDR3 nucleotides read TGTGCCAGTACCATGCCTAGCGGGAGGGGCGAGAGCACAGATACGCAGTATTTT.

This sequence joins TRBV24-1 and TRBJ2-1; TRBD2 matches at 9 bases. J was trimmed by 7 bases and V by 5 bases; bases with no gene match: 11. Germline CDR1 is KGHDR and CDR2 is SFDVKD. This CDR3 has 16 amino acids. The CDR3 coding sequence is TGTGCCACCAGTGGTCCGGGACTAGCAATTTATAATGAGCAGTTCTTC. Protein: CATSGPGLAIYNEQFF.

This sequence joins TRBV2 and TRBJ1-3, with D possibly matching TRBD1 (5 bases). The CDR3 is 15 residues long. V lost 2 bases and J lost 8, with 16 bases in between. Germline V gene sequence: CDR1 SNHLY, CDR2 FYNNEI. The DNA for the CDR3 is TGTGCCAGCAGTGAATCTGTGACGCAGACAGACACCATATATTTT. Its protein is CASSESVTQTDTIYF.

This chain connects TRBV29-1 to TRBJ2-2, with 10 positions matching TRBD2. This CDR3 contains 14 residues. Germline V gene sequence: CDR1 SQVTM, CDR2 ANQGSEA. V lost 0 bases, J lost 7 bases, and 2 bases stayed unmatched. CDR3 nucleotide sequence: TGCAGCGTTGAAGAGGCTAGCGGGAGCGGGGAGCTGTTTTTT. Amino acids: CSVEEASGSGELFF.

This rearrangement joins TRBV11-2 to TRBJ1-5, with D perhaps matching TRBD1 (5 bases). The CDR3 runs 15 residues. The germline V gene has CDR1 SGHAT and CDR2 FQNNGV. V lost 5 bases to trimming and J lost 3 bases, with 14 bases between them. The CDR3 sequence is CASSVVAGHNQPQHF. The CDR3 region has the DNA TGTGCCAGCAGCGTGGTTGCAGGGCACAATCAGCCCCAGCATTTT.

V gene TRBV5-1 combines with J gene TRBJ1-5; 8 bases match TRBD1. This CDR3 has 16 amino acids. Germline CDR1 is SGHRS and CDR2 is YFSETQ. Germline trimming cut 4 bases from V and 0 bases from J; bases unmatched to any gene: 6. The CDR3 region has the DNA TGCGCCAGCAGCCCTGGGACAGGTTATAGCAATCAGCCCCAGCATTTT. The encoded protein is CASSPGTGYSNQPQHF.

The chain carries TRBV6-5 and TRBJ2-2; a weak D match, TRBD1 (5 bases). Between the trimmed V and J ends, which lost 2 bases and 6 bases, there was a span of 7 bases. CDR1 is MNHEY, CDR2 SVGAGI, per germline. The CDR3 is made up of 13 amino acids. The CDR3 nucleotides are TGTGCCAGCAGTTACGGGGCATCCGGGGAGCTGTTTTTT. Translating gives CASSYGASGELFF.

The chain is built from TRBV4-1 and TRBJ2-5, with 7 bases that match TRBD1. CDR1 and CDR2 from the germline V gene are MGHRA and YSYEKL. CDR3 length: 15 residues. The ends lost 0 bases at V and 4 bases at J; junction bases unmatched: 5. CDR3 DNA sequence: TGCGCCAGCAGCCAAGATTGGTACAGGGGAGAGACCCAGTACTTC. Residues: CASSQDWYRGETQYF.

The gene calls are TRBV5-1 and TRBJ2-3, with unresolved D. The germline V gene has CDR1 SGHRS and CDR2 YFSETQ. There are 14 residues in the CDR3. Deletions cut 4 bases from V and 6 bases from J, with 15 bases between. The CDR3 region is CASSIGPQPDTQYF. The CDR3 nucleotides are TGCGCCAGCAGCATAGGGCCACAACCTGATACGCAGTATTTT.

The chain links TRBV10-3 to TRBJ2-2; D is ambiguous. Per germline, CDR1 ENHRY and CDR2 SYGVKD. V gave up 3 bases and J gave up 1 base, with 3 bases separating them. The CDR3 loop spans 13 amino acids. The CDR3 protein is CAISERNTGELFF. CDR3 sequence (DNA): TGTGCCATCAGTGAAAGGAACACCGGGGAGCTGTTTTTT.

The rearrangement links TRBV2 to TRBJ1-5; D is unresolved. V was cut by 8 bases and J by 4 bases, with 12 bases left in between. CDR1 is SNHLY, CDR2 FYNNEI, per germline. The CDR3 is 13 residues long. The CDR3 DNA is TGTGCCAGCGGGAGAGCGGAAAATCAGCCCCAGCATTTT. Protein product: CASGRAENQPQHF.

The rearrangement uses TRBV19 and TRBJ1-2, with unresolved D. The CDR3 contains 14 residues. Deletions cut 1 base from V and 2 bases from J, with 8 bases between. Per the germline V gene, CDR1 is LNHDA and CDR2 is SQIVND (reference sequence). The CDR3: CASSIAGGNYGYTF. The CDR3 DNA reads as TGTGCCAGTAGTATAGCTGGAGGCAACTATGGCTACACCTTC. Supplemented by reference TRBV19 and TRBJ1-2, the full variable domain reads DGGITQSPKYLFRKEGQNVTLSCEQNLNHDAMYWYRQDPGQGLRLIYYSQIVNDFQKGDIAEGYSVSREKKESFPLTVTSAQKNPTAFYLCASSIAGGNYGYTFGSGTRLTVV.

This chain uses TRBV18 with TRBJ2-3; TRBD2 aligns across 10 bases. Germline CDR1 KGHSH, CDR2 LQKENI. The CDR3 is 16 amino acids. Trimming cost V 6 bases and J 6 bases; bases outside gene matches: 12. The CDR3 DNA reads TGTGCCAGCTCGCAAGGACTAGCGGATAGAGGTGATACGCAGTATTTT. Protein sequence: CASSQGLADRGDTQYF.

The chain employs TRBV7-2 and TRBJ2-2; D gene ambiguous. Germline lookup yields CDR1 SGHTA and CDR2 FQGNSA. Trimming shortened V by 5 bases and J by 7 bases, and 14 bases separated the two germline ends. The CDR3 consists of 14 residues. This CDR3 is CASSRSTMNGELFF. The CDR3 nucleotides read TGTGCCAGCAGCCGTTCGACAATGAACGGGGAGCTGTTTTTT. Together with reference TRBV7-2 and TRBJ2-2, the CDR3 gives the full variable domain: GAGVSQSPSNKVTEKGKDVELRCDPISGHTALYWYRQSLGQGLEFLIYFQGNSAPDKSGLPSDRFSAERTGGSVSTLTIQRTQQEDSAVYLCASSRSTMNGELFFGEGSRLTVL.

This chain links TRBV7-8 with TRBJ1-1; the D is unclear. Germline CDR1 SGHVS, CDR2 FQNEAQ. Trimming pared 2 bases from V and 7 bases from J, leaving 11 bases between. The CDR3 is 13 amino acids. CDR3 sequence (DNA): TGTGCCAGCAGCTTAAGGCAGTTTCATGAAGCTTTCTTT. This encodes CASSLRQFHEAFF.

The chain carries TRBV5-4 and TRBJ2-5; 11 bases match TRBD1. This CDR3 spans 15 amino acids. V dropped 4 bases and J dropped 5; count of bases not matched to a gene: 7. CDR1 is SGHNT and CDR2 is YYREEE in the germline V gene (reference sequence). CDR3 DNA: TGTGCCAGCAGCAAACGAGGACAGGGGGCTGAGACCCAGTACTTC. Amino acid sequence: CASSKRGQGAETQYF.

The CDR3 sequence is CASSLEGTGRFNQPQHF. CDR3 bases: TGTGCCAGCAGCTTAGAGGGGACAGGGCGGTTCAATCAGCCCCAGCATTTT. The gene calls are TRBV7-9 and TRBJ1-5; 9 positions agree with TRBD1. The CDR3 totals 17 residues. V lost 1 base to trimming and J lost 3 bases; unmatched junction nucleotides: 7. Germline values: CDR1 SEHNR, CDR2 FQNEAQ (reference sequence).

The DNA of the CDR3 is TGTGCCAGTATTATGAGCAGAGATAGCAATCAGCCCCAGCATTTT. Residues: CASIMSRDSNQPQHF. The chain recombines TRBV19 with TRBJ1-5; D is ambiguous. Trimming removed 7 bases from V and 0 bases from J, with 13 bases in between. Germline V gives CDR1 LNHDA, CDR2 SQIVND (reference sequence). There are 15 residues in the CDR3.

The rearrangement joins TRBV14 to TRBJ2-7; unclear D gene. Trimming removed 3 bases at V and 6 bases at J, with 12 bases between. There are 13 residues in the CDR3. The germline CDR1 and CDR2 sequences are SGHDN and FVKESK. Here the CDR3 reads CASSQNARREQYF. CDR3 bases: TGTGCCAGCAGCCAGAATGCACGTCGCGAGCAGTACTTC.